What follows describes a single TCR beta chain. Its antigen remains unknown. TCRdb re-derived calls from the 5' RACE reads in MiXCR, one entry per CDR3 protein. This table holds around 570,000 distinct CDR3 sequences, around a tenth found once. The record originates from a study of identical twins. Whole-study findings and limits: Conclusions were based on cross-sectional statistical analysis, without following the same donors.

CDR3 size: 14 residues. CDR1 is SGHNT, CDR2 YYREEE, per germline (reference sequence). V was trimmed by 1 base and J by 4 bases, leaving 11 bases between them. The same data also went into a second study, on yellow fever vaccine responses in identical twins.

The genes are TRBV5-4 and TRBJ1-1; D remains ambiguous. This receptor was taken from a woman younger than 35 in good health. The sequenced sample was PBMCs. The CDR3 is CASSLFALGTEAFF. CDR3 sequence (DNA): TGTGCCAGCAGCTTGTTTGCGTTGGGCACTGAAGCTTTCTTT.